This section outlines one TCR beta chain sequence together with its context. The antigen is not known. This sample was included in a study of cytomegalovirus exposure and HLA in healthy donors. Study conclusions and caveats: Reports showed the classifier diagnosing cytomegalovirus status with high specificity and sensitivity. Listed as cytomegalovirus-associated were 150 to 200 TCR beta chains.

V shed 3 bases and J shed 5 bases, with 14 bases lying between them. The CDR3 is 15 residues long. Germline assignment: CDR1 LGHNA and CDR2 YNFKEQ. The PCR ran on 60 Vbeta and 13 Jbeta primers. TCRdb's copy holds only in-frame clones and misses some; the assay was immunoSEQ multiplex PCR. The data contain about 62,000 clones, 60% to 80% of them singletons. Sample: PBMCs. The sequence was collected from a man aged 55 to 70 in good health and CMV-seropositive. The rearrangement joins TRBV4-2 to TRBJ1-5, with TRBD1 as a possible D gene (6 bases). CDR3 DNA sequence: TGTGCCAGCAGCCAGGGTACAGGGCCCCATCAGCCCCAGCATTTT. It encodes CASSQGTGPHQPQHF.